These T cell receptor beta chains were read from a single sample in a study of blood T cell repertoires in COVID-19. Using immunoSEQ multiplex PCR, the repertoire was profiled, and TCRdb retains in-frame clones only, with some absent. The data contain 97,000 or so clones, nearly 90% of them singletons. Sample: peripheral blood. The receptor set was obtained from a man aged 45 to 65 with active COVID-19. Both conserved end residues are part of each CDR3. The D gene is left open where the match is weak. A clone size is listed for some rows: how often the clone was seen (once, few, many), or a class if it is expanded.

clone_size	v_call	j_call	d_call	cdr3_nt	cdr3_aa
NA	TRBV5-6	TRBJ1-1	NA	TGTGCCAGCAGCTTGTGGACAGACACTGAAGCTTTCTTT	CASSLWTDTEAFF
NA	TRBV7-2	TRBJ1-2	TRBD1	TGTGCCAGCAGCGCCGCCGGGACAGGGGGGGGTGGCTACACCTTC	CASSAAGTGGGGYTF
few	TRBV5-4	TRBJ1-2	NA	TGTGCCAGCAGCTTGTACAGCCGAAGGTCTGATGGCTACACCTTC	CASSLYSRRSDGYTF
few	TRBV19	TRBJ2-3	NA	TGTTCCAGTTTCGGGGATACGCAGTATTTT	CSSFGDTQYF
NA	TRBV5-6	TRBJ2-3	TRBD2	TGTGCCAGCAGCCCTTTGGCTAGCGGGGTAGCTCGTCAAAATACGCAGTATTTT	CASSPLASGVARQNTQYF
NA	TRBV7-6	TRBJ2-7	TRBD1	TGTGCCAGCAGCTTAGAGGACGGAAACAGGGGTCCGTACGAGCAGTACTTC	CASSLEDGNRGPYEQYF
NA	TRBV9	TRBJ2-5	TRBD2	TGTGCCAGCAGCCCAAGAGCTAGCGGGGGGACGGTAAAAGAGACCCAGTACTTC	CASSPRASGGTVKETQYF
few	TRBV30	TRBJ1-2	TRBD1	TGTGCCTGGAGTGCGGTGGGACAGGGGGATGGCTACACCTTC	CAWSAVGQGDGYTF
once	TRBV12-3/TRBV12-4	TRBJ1-5	NA	TGTGCCAGCAGTTTCCGACGGGATCAGCCCCAGCATTTT	CASSFRRDQPQHF
NA	TRBV5-4	TRBJ1-2	TRBD1	TGTGCCAGCAGCCCCCCGGGACAGAAAAACTATGGCTACACCTTC	CASSPPGQKNYGYTF
NA	TRBV2	TRBJ1-2	TRBD1	TGTGCCAGCAGTTCAGGACAGGGCGGTGGCTACACCTTC	CASSSGQGGGYTF
few	TRBV10-3	TRBJ1-1	NA	TGTGCCATCAGTGAGGCCAGGGAGGCGAACACTGAAGCTTTCTTT	CAISEAREANTEAFF
NA	TRBV18	TRBJ1-6	NA	TGTGCCAGCTCACCAAACGGGGAAGGTTCACCCCTCCACTTT	CASSPNGEGSPLHF
NA	TRBV19	TRBJ1-1	NA	TGTGCCAGTAGTATGGGGAGGACTGAAGCTTTCTTT	CASSMGRTEAFF
once	TRBV3-1/TRBV3-2	TRBJ2-7	NA	TGTGCCAGCAGCCAAGTCGACAGGGAGGACGAGCAGTACTTC	CASSQVDREDEQYF
once	TRBV6-5	TRBJ1-2	TRBD1	TGTGCCAGCAGTTTCGCAGGGGGCCCGAACTATGGCTACACCTTC	CASSFAGGPNYGYTF
NA	TRBV28	TRBJ2-1	NA	TGTGCCAGCAGTTTATCCTTATACAATGAGCAGTTCTTC	CASSLSLYNEQFF
NA	TRBV25-1	TRBJ2-7	TRBD1	TGTGCCAGCAGTGAGTGGGGACAGGGCTACGAGCAGTACTTC	CASSEWGQGYEQYF
NA	TRBV10-3	TRBJ2-1	TRBD2	TGTGCCACGCTCCCACGACTAGCGGGGGGCAACAATGAGCAGTTCTTC	CATLPRLAGGNNEQFF
NA	TRBV5-6	TRBJ1-2	NA	TGTGCCAGCAGCCGTCTGGCCGGAGGGAGCTACACCTTC	CASSRLAGGSYTF
NA	TRBV18	TRBJ1-1	TRBD1	TGTGCCAGCTCACTCGTACAGGGGGGGGCTTCTCAAGCTTTCTTT	CASSLVQGGASQAFF
NA	TRBV2	TRBJ2-3	NA	TGTGCCCGAAGGTCGGAGATATACACAGATACGCAGTATTTT	CARRSEIYTDTQYF
NA	TRBV24-1	TRBJ1-5	TRBD1	TGTGCCACCGATCGAGATTCCGGGACAGGGGAGAATCAGCCCCAGCATTTT	CATDRDSGTGENQPQHF
NA	TRBV6-5	TRBJ1-2	TRBD1	TGTGCCAGCAGCACCTCAGGGGGCAGGTATGGCTACACCTTC	CASSTSGGRYGYTF
NA	TRBV21-1	TRBJ2-3	NA	TGTGCCAGCAGCGCTTCCGGGACTAGCGGGGGGACGAGCACAGATACGCAGTATTTT	CASSASGTSGGTSTDTQYF
NA	TRBV30	TRBJ1-1	NA	TGTGCCTCCTCCTACACTGAAGCTTTCTTT	CASSYTEAFF
NA	TRBV4-3	TRBJ2-7	TRBD2	TGCGCCAGCAGCCCCCTAGCGGGTGGACGCTACGAGCAGTACTTC	CASSPLAGGRYEQYF
NA	TRBV9	TRBJ2-5	TRBD1	TGTGCCAGCAGCGTAGGGACAGGGGGCGCGGGAGAGACCCAGTACTTC	CASSVGTGGAGETQYF
NA	TRBV5-1	TRBJ1-2	TRBD1	TGCGCCAGCAGCTTGGATTACGGCAGGGGGTATGGCTACACCTTC	CASSLDYGRGYGYTF
NA	TRBV10-3	TRBJ1-1	TRBD1	TGTGCCATCGAAAGGGACAGAGGAATTTCTGAAGCTTTCTTT	CAIERDRGISEAFF
NA	TRBV25-1	TRBJ2-7	NA	TGTGCCAGCAGTGACAGTTCCTACGAGCAGTACTTC	CASSDSSYEQYF
NA	TRBV6-5	TRBJ2-3	TRBD2	TGTGCCAGCAGGACTAGCGGGGGCCCGTCAGATACGCAGTATTTT	CASRTSGGPSDTQYF
NA	TRBV4-2	TRBJ1-5	NA	TGTGCCACTAGTTCTGATCTCAATCAGCCCCAGCATTTT	CATSSDLNQPQHF
NA	TRBV12-3/TRBV12-4	TRBJ1-1	NA	TGTGCCAGCAGTTTCGGGGAGGCCACTGAAGCTTTCTTT	CASSFGEATEAFF
NA	TRBV4-1	TRBJ1-3	NA	TGCGCCAGCAGCCAAGATTGGAGCCTACTAGGAAACACCATATATTTT	CASSQDWSLLGNTIYF
few	TRBV7-2	TRBJ1-2	NA	TGTGCCAGCAGCTCTGCCCTCTTCGGGGGCTACACCTTC	CASSSALFGGYTF
NA	TRBV15	TRBJ1-2	TRBD1	TGTGCCACCAGCAGGGACAGGGCCTACAAAGATGGCTACACCTTC	CATSRDRAYKDGYTF
NA	TRBV13	TRBJ2-7	TRBD2	TGTGCCAGCAGCGACCTCGGACTAGCGGGGAAGACCTACGAGCAGTACTTC	CASSDLGLAGKTYEQYF
NA	TRBV3-1/TRBV3-2	TRBJ2-5	TRBD2	TGTGCCAGCAGCCTAGCGGGGGGGTACCAAGAGACCCAGTACTTC	CASSLAGGYQETQYF
NA	TRBV28	TRBJ2-1	NA	TGTGCCAGCGGGCAGACGTCTACAAGTGAGCAGTTCTTC	CASGQTSTSEQFF
NA	TRBV7-2	TRBJ1-5	NA	TGTGCCAGCGGCCCCAGGGATAGCAATCAGCCCCAGCATTTT	CASGPRDSNQPQHF
NA	TRBV5-6	TRBJ2-7	TRBD1	TGTGCCAGCAGCCGACGGGGACAGAACTACGAGCAGTACTTC	CASSRRGQNYEQYF
NA	TRBV20-1	TRBJ1-2	NA	TGCAGTGTCCGAGAGGGCTACACCTTC	CSVREGYTF
NA	TRBV6-2/TRBV6-3	TRBJ1-6	NA	TGTGCCAGCAGTCCACAGGGAGAAGGCGGGTCACCCCTCCACTTT	CASSPQGEGGSPLHF
NA	TRBV12-2	TRBJ1-4	NA	TGTGCAAGTCGCCCGGGGGGGGGATCTAACGAAAAACTGTTTTTT	CASRPGGGSNEKLFF
NA	TRBV5-4	TRBJ2-1	TRBD2	TGTGCCAGCAGCTCCGGGACTAGCTCCTACAATGAGCAGTTCTTC	CASSSGTSSYNEQFF
once	TRBV12-3/TRBV12-4	TRBJ1-3	NA	TGTGCCAGCAACTATGGAGGGATAGACACCATATATTTT	CASNYGGIDTIYF
few	TRBV12-5	TRBJ1-1	TRBD1	TGTGCTAGTGGTTTGGTATCTGGTTCGGACAGGCTCCAATTGGTAGCTTTCTTT	CASGLVSGSDRLQLVAFF
NA	TRBV4-2	TRBJ2-3	TRBD2	TGTGCCAGCAGCCAAGGGACTAGCTCTATCCCAGATACGCAGTATTTT	CASSQGTSSIPDTQYF
NA	TRBV6-6	TRBJ2-2	NA	TGTGCCAGCAGTCCCCGACATCCGCTCATTAACACCGGGGAGCTGTTTTTT	CASSPRHPLINTGELFF